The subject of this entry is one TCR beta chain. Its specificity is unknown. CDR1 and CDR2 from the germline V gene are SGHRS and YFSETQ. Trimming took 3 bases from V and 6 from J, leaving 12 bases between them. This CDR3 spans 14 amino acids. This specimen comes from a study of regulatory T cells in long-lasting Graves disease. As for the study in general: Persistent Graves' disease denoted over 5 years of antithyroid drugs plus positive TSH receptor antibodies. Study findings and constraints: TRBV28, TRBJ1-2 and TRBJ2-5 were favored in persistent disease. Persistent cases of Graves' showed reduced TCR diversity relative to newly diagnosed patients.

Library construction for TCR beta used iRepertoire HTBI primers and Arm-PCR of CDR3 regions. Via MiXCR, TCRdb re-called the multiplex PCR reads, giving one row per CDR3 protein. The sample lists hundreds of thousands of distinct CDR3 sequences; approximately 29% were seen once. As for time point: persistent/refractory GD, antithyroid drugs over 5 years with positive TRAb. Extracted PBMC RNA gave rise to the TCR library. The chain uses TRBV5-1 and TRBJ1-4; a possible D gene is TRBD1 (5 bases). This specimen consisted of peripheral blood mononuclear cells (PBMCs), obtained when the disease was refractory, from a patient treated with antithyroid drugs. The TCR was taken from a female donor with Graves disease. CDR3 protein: CASSSGGSDEKLFF. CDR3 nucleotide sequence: TGCGCCAGCAGCTCGGGGGGTTCTGATGAAAAACTGTTTTTT.